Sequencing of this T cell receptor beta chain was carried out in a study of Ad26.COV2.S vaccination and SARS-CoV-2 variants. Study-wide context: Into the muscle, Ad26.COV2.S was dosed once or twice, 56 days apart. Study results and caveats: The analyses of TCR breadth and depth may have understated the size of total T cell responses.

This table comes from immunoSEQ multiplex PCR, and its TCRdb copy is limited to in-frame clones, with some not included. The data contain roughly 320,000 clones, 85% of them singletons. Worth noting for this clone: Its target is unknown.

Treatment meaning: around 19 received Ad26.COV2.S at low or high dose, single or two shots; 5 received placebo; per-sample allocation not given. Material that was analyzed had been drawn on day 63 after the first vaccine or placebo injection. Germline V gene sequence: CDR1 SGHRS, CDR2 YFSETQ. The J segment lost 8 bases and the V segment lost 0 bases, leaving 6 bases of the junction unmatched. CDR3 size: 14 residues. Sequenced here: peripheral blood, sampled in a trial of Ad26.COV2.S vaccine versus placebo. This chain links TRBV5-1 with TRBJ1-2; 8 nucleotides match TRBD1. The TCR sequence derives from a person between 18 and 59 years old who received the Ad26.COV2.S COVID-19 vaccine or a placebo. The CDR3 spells CASSLEDRVFGYTF. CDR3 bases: TGCGCCAGCAGCTTGGAGGACAGGGTTTTCGGCTACACCTTC.